This passage covers 16 T cell receptor beta chains from one sample sequenced in a study of blood T cell repertoires in COVID-19. Sequenced by immunoSEQ multiplex PCR; TCRdb stores in-frame clones only, minus some. The sample lists tens of thousands of clones, over 80% occurring once. The sequenced sample consisted of peripheral blood. Source of these receptors: an elderly woman with active or convalescent COVID-19.

The rearrangement uses TRBV3-1 (or the pseudogene TRBV3-2) and TRBJ1-1, with 7 bases identical to TRBD1. CDR1 and CDR2 from the germline V gene are LGHDT and YNNKEL (reference sequence). The CDR3 spans 13 residues. The V gene end was trimmed by 1 base and the J gene end by 8 bases; junction bases not matched to a gene: 4. CDR3 loop: CASSQAGTAEAFF. The CDR3 nucleotides read TGTGCCAGCAGCCAAGCCGGGACAGCCGAAGCTTTCTTT.

This clone was picked up a small number of times. This sequence joins TRBV19 and TRBJ1-1; 7 positions match TRBD1. Germline CDR1 is LNHDA and CDR2 is SQIVND (reference sequence). Trimming at V came to 4 bases and at J to 10 bases, leaving 6 bases not matched to a gene. The CDR3 contains 12 residues. CDR3 coding DNA: TGTGCCAGTAGTACTCATCAGGGGGTAGCTTTCTTT. The encoded protein is CASSTHQGVAFF.

This sequence joins TRBV5-4 and TRBJ2-7; possible D gene TRBD1, 6 bases. This CDR3 is 16 amino acids long. The V end was cut by 4 bases, the J end by 4 bases, with 21 bases between. Germline loops: CDR1 SGHNT, CDR2 YYREEE (reference sequence). CDR3 sequence reads: CASSGAVQGRWYEQYF. CDR3 DNA sequence: TGTGCCAGCAGCGGGGCGGTACAGGGAAGGTGGTACGAGCAGTACTTC.

The V and J genes are TRBV5-6 and TRBJ2-7; 12 nucleotides line up with TRBD2. Per germline, CDR1 SGHDT and CDR2 YYEEEE. Trimming at V came to 4 bases and at J to 2 bases, leaving 4 bases not matched to a gene. There are 15 residues in the CDR3. This chain's CDR3 is CASSRGLAGPYEQYF. CDR3 nucleotides: TGTGCCAGCAGCCGGGGACTAGCGGGCCCCTACGAGCAGTACTTC. Complete variable domain (other parts from reference TRBV5-6 and TRBJ2-7): DAGVTQSPTHLIKTRGQQVTLRCSPKSGHDTVSWYQQALGQGPQFIFQYYEEEERQRGNFPDRFSGHQFPNYSSELNVNALLLGDSALYLCASSRGLAGPYEQYFGPGTRLTVT.

V gene TRBV7-2 combines with J gene TRBJ2-3, with D possibly being TRBD2 (5 bases). Trimming removed 1 base from V and 8 bases from J, with 10 bases in between. CDR3 length: 13 residues. CDR1 and CDR2 from the germline V gene are SGHTA and FQGNSA. The CDR3 is CASSLGQEATQYF. In DNA, the CDR3 is TGTGCCAGCAGCTTAGGCCAGGAGGCTACGCAGTATTTT.

V gene TRBV11-2 combines with J gene TRBJ1-3; TRBD1 matches at 9 bases. V shed 5 bases, J shed 5 bases, and the junction held 7 bases outside the gene matches. The CDR3 is 15 residues long. CDR1 SGHAT and CDR2 FQNNGV come from the germline V gene. The CDR3 region has the DNA TGTGCCAGCAGCCAGACAGGGACAGGGCGAAACACCATATATTTT. Protein sequence: CASSQTGTGRNTIYF.

The chain has TRBV14 and TRBJ1-6; no clear D gene. V lost 2 bases and J lost 10, with 6 bases in between. Per the germline V gene, CDR1 is SGHDN and CDR2 is FVKESK. The CDR3 covers 12 residues. CDR3 loop: CASSQSLSPLHF. CDR3 nucleotide sequence: TGTGCCAGCAGCCAATCCCTCTCACCCCTCCACTTT.

The V call is TRBV6-5, the J call TRBJ1-2; D is perhaps TRBD1 (5 bases). Germline V gene sequence: CDR1 MNHEY, CDR2 SVGAGI. The ends were cut back, 7 bases at V and 4 bases at J, with 10 bases in the middle. There are 12 residues in the CDR3. CDR3 DNA sequence: TGTGCCAGCAATACAGGTCCCTATGGCTACACCTTC. This encodes CASNTGPYGYTF.

The V call is TRBV7-2, the J call TRBJ2-1; 8 bases align to TRBD2. J was trimmed by 8 bases and V by 1 base; bases with no gene match: 16. The germline CDR1 and CDR2 sequences are SGHTA and FQGNSA. The CDR3 length is 18 residues. CDR3 sequence reads: CASSLVGRAGALRDEQFF. The DNA for the CDR3 is TGTGCCAGCAGCTTAGTTGGGCGAGCGGGGGCCCTTAGGGATGAGCAGTTCTTC.

The V gene is TRBV7-2, the J gene TRBJ2-5; possibly TRBD2 for D (5 bases). The V end lost 4 bases, the J end lost 5 bases, and 11 bases lay between the germline ends. This CDR3 contains 13 residues. Looked up from germline, CDR1 is SGHTA and CDR2 is FQGNSA. The CDR3 bases are TGTGCCAGCAGCTCCCTCCGGAGGGAGACCCAGTACTTC. Protein sequence: CASSSLRRETQYF.

The genes are TRBV7-2 and TRBJ2-3, with 8 positions matching TRBD2. Germline trimming cut 4 bases from V and 2 bases from J; bases unmatched to any gene: 8. The CDR3 spans 16 residues. Germline V CDR1 and CDR2: SGHTA, FQGNSA. The CDR3 region is CASSSGTSFFTDTQYF. The CDR3 region has the DNA TGTGCCAGCAGCTCTGGGACTAGTTTCTTCACAGATACGCAGTATTTT.

This chain uses TRBV30 with TRBJ1-1, with D possibly matching TRBD1 (6 bases). Looked up from germline, CDR1 is GTSNPN and CDR2 is SVGIG (reference sequence). The CDR3 length is 11 residues. Trimming took 7 bases from V and 7 from J, leaving 13 bases between them. The DNA for the CDR3 is TGTGCCTTACGGACAGTTTATGAAGCTTTCTTT. It translates to CALRTVYEAFF.

The genes are TRBV11-1 and TRBJ2-1; 9 nucleotides agree with TRBD2. CDR3 length: 16 residues. J was trimmed by 7 bases and V by 5 bases; bases with no gene match: 12. The germline V gene has CDR1 SGHAT and CDR2 FQDESV (reference sequence). CDR3 sequence (DNA): TGTGCCAGCAGCCTGGCTGGACTAGCGAGCGTTAATGAGCAGTTCTTC. It specifies CASSLAGLASVNEQFF.

The gene calls are TRBV6-5 and TRBJ1-2, with TRBD1 as a possible D gene (5 bases). CDR3 length: 13 residues. Trimming removed 7 bases from V and 4 bases from J, with 13 bases in between. CDR1 is MNHEY and CDR2 is SVGAGI in the germline V gene. The CDR3 coding sequence is TGTGCCAGCACCACGGGGGGAGGCTATGGCTACACCTTC. It yields the protein CASTTGGGYGYTF.

This chain uses TRBV7-9 with TRBJ1-5; 9 nucleotides agree with TRBD1. Germline lookup yields CDR1 SEHNR and CDR2 FQNEAQ (reference sequence). The CDR3 has 14 residues. Trimming cost V 8 bases and J 6 bases; bases outside gene matches: 8. The CDR3 nucleotides read TGTGCCAGCTCCGGGACAGGGAATGGTCAGCCCCAGCATTTT. Protein: CASSGTGNGQPQHF.

As regards this clone: The same CDR3 can be traced to other DNA sequences in this sample. The V gene is TRBV6-5, the J gene TRBJ2-7; 9 nucleotides line up with TRBD1. The germline V gene encodes CDR1 MNHEY and CDR2 SVGAGI. CDR3 length equals 15 residues. Trimming removed 2 bases from V and 3 bases from J; junction bases left unmatched: 5. CDR3 nucleotide sequence: TGTGCCAGCAGTTACGCCGGGACAGGGATCTACGAGCAGTACTTC. It encodes CASSYAGTGIYEQYF.